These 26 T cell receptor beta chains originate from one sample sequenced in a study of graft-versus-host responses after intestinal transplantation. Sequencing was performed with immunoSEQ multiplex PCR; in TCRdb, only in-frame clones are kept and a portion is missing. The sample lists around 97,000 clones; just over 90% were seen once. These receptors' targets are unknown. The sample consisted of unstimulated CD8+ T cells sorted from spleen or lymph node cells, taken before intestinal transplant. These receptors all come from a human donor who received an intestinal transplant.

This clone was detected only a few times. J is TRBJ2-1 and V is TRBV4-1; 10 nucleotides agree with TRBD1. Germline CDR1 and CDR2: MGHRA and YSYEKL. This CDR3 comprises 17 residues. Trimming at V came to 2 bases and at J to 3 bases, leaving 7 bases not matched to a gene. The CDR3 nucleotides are TGCGCCAGCAGCCAACCTAGGGGACAGGGGTTCTACAATGAGCAGTTCTTC. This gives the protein CASSQPRGQGFYNEQFF.

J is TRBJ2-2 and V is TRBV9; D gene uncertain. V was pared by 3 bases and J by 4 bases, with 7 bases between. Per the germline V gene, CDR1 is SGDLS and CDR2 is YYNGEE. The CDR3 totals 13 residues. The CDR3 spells CASSAYSTGELFF. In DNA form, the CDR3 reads TGTGCCAGCAGCGCATACTCCACCGGGGAGCTGTTTTTT.

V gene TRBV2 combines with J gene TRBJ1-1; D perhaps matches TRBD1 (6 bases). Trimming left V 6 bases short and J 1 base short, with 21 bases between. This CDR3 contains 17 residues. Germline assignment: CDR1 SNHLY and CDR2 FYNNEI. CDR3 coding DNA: TGTGCCAGCAGACGCTGGACAGTCATTGGGAGGAACACTGAAGCTTTCTTT. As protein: CASRRWTVIGRNTEAFF.

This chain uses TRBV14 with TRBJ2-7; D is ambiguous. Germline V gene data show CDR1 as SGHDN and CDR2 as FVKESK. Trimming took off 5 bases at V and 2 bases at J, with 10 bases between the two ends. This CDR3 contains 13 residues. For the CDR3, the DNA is TGTGCCAGCAGCGGCTACCTTACCTACGAGCAGTACTTC. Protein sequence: CASSGYLTYEQYF. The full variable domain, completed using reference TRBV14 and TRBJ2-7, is EAGVTQFPSHSVIEKGQTVTLRCDPISGHDNLYWYRRVMGKEIKFLLHFVKESKQDESGMPNNRFLAERTGGTYSTLKVQPAELEDSGVYFCASSGYLTYEQYFGPGTRLTVT.

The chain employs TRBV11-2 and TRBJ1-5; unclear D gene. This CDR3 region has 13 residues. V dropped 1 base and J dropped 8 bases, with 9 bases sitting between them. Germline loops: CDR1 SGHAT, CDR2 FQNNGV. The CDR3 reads CASSLAVGEPQHF. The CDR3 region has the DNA TGTGCCAGCAGCTTAGCCGTCGGAGAGCCCCAGCATTTT.

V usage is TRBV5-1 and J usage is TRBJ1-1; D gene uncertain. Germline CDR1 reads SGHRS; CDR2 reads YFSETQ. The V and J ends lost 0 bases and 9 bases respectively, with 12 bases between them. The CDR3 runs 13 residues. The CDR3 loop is CASSLASPGKAFF. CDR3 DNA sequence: TGCGCCAGCAGCTTGGCGTCCCCCGGAAAAGCTTTCTTT.

The CDR3 DNA sequence: TGTGCCAGTAGTGCGGAGGAGAACACTGAAGCTTTCTTT. This translates into CASSAEENTEAFF. The chain recombines TRBV19 with TRBJ1-1; D uncertain. V was shortened by 5 bases and J by 1 base, with 8 bases between the two germline ends. Germline CDR1 and CDR2: LNHDA and SQIVND (reference sequence). CDR3 length equals 13 residues.

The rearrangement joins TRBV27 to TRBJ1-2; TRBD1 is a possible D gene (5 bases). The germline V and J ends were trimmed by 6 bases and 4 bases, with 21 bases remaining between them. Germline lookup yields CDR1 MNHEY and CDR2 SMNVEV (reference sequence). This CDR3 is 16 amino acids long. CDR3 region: CASRTEVVGRRYGYTF. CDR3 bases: TGTGCCAGCAGGACCGAAGTCGTGGGGCGGCGCTATGGCTACACCTTC.

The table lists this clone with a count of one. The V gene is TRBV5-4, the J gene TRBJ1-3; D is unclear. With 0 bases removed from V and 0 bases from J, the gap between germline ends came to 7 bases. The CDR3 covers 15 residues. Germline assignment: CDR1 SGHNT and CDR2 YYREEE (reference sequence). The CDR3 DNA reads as TGTGCCAGCAGCTTGGACCTAAACTCTGGAAACACCATATATTTT. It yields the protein CASSLDLNSGNTIYF.

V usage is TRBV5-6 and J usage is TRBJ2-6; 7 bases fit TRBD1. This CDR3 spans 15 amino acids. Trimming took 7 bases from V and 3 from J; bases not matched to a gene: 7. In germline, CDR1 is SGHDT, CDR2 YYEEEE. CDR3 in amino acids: CASRSDRVGANVLTF. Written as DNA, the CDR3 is TGTGCCAGCCGGAGCGACAGGGTTGGGGCCAACGTCCTGACTTTC.

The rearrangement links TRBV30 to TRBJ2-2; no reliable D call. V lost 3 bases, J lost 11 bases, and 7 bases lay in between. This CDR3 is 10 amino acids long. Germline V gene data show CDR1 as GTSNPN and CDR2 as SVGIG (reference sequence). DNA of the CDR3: TGTGCCTGGAGGGGTGTCGAGCTGTTTTTT. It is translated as CAWRGVELFF. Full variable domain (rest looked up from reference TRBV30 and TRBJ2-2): SQTIHQWPATLVQPVGSPLSLECTVEGTSNPNLYWYRQAAGRGLQLLFYSVGIGQISSEVPQNLSASRPQDRQFILSSKKLLLSDSGFYLCAWRGVELFFGEGSRLTVL.

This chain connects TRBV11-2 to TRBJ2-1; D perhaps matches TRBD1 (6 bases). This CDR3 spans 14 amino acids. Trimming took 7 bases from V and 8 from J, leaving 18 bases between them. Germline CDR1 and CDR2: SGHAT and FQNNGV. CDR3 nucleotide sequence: TGTGCCAGCACCGCGGGCTTGGGGGCGGATGAGCAGTTCTTC. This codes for CASTAGLGADEQFF.

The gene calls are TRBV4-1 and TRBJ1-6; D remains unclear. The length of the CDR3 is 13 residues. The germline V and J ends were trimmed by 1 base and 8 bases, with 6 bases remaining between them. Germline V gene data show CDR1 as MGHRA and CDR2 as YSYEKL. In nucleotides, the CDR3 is TGCGCCAGCAGCCAAGCTGGGGATTCACCCCTCCACTTT. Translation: CASSQAGDSPLHF.

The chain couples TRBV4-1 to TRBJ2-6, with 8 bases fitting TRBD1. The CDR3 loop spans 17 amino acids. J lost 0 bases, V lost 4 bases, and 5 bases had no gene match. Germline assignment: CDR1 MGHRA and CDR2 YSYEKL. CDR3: CASSRGQGGSGANVLTF. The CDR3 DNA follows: TGCGCCAGCAGCCGAGGACAGGGCGGCTCTGGGGCCAACGTCCTGACTTTC.

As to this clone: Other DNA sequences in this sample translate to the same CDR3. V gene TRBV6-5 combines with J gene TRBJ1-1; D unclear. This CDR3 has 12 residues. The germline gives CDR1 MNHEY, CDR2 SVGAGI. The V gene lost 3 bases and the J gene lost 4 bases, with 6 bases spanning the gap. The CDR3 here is CASSYGSTEAFF. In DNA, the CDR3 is TGTGCCAGCAGTTATGGTAGCACTGAAGCTTTCTTT.

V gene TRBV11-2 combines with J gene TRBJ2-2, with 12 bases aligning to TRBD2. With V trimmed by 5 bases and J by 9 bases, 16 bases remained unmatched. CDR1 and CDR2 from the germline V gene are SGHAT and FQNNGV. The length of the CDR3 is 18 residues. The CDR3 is CASSHTLAGGPMGRELFF. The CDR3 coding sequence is TGTGCCAGCAGCCACACACTAGCGGGAGGACCCATGGGGAGGGAGCTGTTTTTT. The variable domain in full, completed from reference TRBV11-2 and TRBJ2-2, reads EAGVAQSPRYKIIEKRQSVAFWCNPISGHATLYWYQQILGQGPKLLIQFQNNGVVDDSQLPKDRFSAERLKGVDSTLKIQPAKLEDSAVYLCASSHTLAGGPMGRELFFGEGSRLTVL.

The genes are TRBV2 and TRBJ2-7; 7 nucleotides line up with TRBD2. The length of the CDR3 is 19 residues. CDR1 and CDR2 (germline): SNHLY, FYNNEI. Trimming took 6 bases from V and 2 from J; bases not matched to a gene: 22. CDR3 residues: CASRARGIGGREMPYEQYF. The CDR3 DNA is TGTGCCAGCAGGGCCCGTGGGATTGGTGGGCGGGAGATGCCCTACGAGCAGTACTTC.

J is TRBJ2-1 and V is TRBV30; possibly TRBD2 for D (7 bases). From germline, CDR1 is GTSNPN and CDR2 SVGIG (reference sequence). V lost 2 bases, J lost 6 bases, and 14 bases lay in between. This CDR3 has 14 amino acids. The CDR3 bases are TGTGCCTGGAGTAGGGGGACTAATTTCAATGAGCAGTTCTTC. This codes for CAWSRGTNFNEQFF.

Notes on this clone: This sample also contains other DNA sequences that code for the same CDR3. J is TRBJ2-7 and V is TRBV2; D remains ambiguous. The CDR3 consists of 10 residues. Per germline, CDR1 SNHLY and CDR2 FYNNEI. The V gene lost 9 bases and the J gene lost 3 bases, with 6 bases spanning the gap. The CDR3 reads CASSGYEQYF. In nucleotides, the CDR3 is TGTGCCAGTTCAGGCTACGAGCAGTACTTC.

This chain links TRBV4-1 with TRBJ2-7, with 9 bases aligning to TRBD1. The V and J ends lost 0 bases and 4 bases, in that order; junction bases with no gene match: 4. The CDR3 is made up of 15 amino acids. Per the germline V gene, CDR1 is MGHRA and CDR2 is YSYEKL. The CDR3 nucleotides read TGCGCCAGCAGCCAAGATATTGGACAGGGGTACGAGCAGTACTTC. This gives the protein CASSQDIGQGYEQYF.

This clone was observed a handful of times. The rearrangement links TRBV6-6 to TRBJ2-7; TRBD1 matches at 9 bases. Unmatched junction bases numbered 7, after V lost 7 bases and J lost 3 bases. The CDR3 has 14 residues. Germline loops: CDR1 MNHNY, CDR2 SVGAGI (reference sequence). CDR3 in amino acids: CASTARDRDYEQYF. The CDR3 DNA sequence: TGTGCCAGCACTGCCCGGGACAGGGACTACGAGCAGTACTTC.

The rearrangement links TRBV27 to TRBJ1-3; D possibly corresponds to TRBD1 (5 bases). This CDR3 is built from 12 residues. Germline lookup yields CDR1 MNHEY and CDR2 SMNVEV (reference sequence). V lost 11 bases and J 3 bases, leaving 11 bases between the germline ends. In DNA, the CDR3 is TGTGCCGGGCAGGGACGTGGAAACACCATATATTTT. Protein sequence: CAGQGRGNTIYF.

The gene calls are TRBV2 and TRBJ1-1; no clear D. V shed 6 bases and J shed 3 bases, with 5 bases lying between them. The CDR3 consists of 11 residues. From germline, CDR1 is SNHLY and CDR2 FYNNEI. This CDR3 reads CASSTYTEAFF. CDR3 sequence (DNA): TGTGCCAGCAGCACTTACACTGAAGCTTTCTTT. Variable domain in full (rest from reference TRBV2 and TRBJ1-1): EPEVTQTPSHQVTQMGQEVILRCVPISNHLYFYWYRQILGQKVEFLVSFYNNEISEKSEIFDDQFSVERPDGSNFTLKIRSTKLEDSAMYFCASSTYTEAFFGQGTRLTVV.

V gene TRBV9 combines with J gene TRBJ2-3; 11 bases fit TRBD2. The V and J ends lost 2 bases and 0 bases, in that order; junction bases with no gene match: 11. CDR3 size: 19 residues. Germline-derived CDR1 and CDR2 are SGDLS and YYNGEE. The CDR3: CASSVGTGLAAISTDTQYF. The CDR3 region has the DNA TGTGCCAGCAGCGTGGGTACGGGACTAGCGGCAATTAGCACAGATACGCAGTATTTT. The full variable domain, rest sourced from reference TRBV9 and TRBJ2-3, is DSGVTQTPKHLITATGQRVTLRCSPRSGDLSVYWYQQSLDQGLQFLIQYYNGEERAKGNILERFSAQQFPDLHSELNLSSLELGDSALYFCASSVGTGLAAISTDTQYFGPGTRLTVL.

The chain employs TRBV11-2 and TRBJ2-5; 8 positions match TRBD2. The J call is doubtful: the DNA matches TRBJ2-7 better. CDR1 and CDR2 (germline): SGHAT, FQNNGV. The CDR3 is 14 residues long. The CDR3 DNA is TGTGCCAGCAGCTTAGCGGGGGGGAACGTCGAGCAGTACTTC. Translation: CASSLAGGNVEQYF.

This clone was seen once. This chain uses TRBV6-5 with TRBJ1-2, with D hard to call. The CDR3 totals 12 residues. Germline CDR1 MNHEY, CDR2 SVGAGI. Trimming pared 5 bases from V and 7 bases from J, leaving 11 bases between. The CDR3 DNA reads TGTGCCAGCAGTGATACGCTTGGTGGCTACACCTTC. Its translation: CASSDTLGGYTF.